These 22 T cell receptor beta chains share one sample of origin, sequenced in a study of CD8+ T cells in alopecia areata. Following extraction, RNA underwent reverse transcription to cDNA, which served as the sequencing template. Clones were read by immunoSEQ multiplex PCR, and TCRdb kept only the in-frame ones, dropping some. The sample presents 1,800 or so clones, none singletons. The time point: mouse skin at time of skin grafting. Material: skin, obtained at week 0. These receptors were collected from a C3H/HeJ mouse with alopecia areata. The strain's MHC: H2-k.

This clone is medium-sized (0.01 to 0.1%) within its sample. Genes here carry mouse names. Read data end 3 residues before the CDR3 end; the end is taken from the germline J gene. J is TRBJ1-6 and V is TRBV13-1; D is undetermined. TRBJ1-6 is sorted into the ORF group, with uncertain function. There are 14 residues in the CDR3. In germline, CDR1 is NSHNY, CDR2 SYGAGN. V was clipped by 1 base and J by 5 bases, with 7 bases between them. This CDR3 is CASSDRLNNSPLYF. Partial CDR3 DNA: TGTGCCAGCAGTGATCGCCTGAATAATTCGCCC.

This clone was observed at least ten times. Mouse gene names apply. The CDR3 is cut off 4 residues early in the read; its end comes from the germline J gene. The genes are TRBV13-1 and TRBJ2-4; 7 bases are a match to TRBD2. This CDR3 comprises 14 residues. CDR1 NSHNY and CDR2 SYGAGN come from the germline V gene. CDR3 loop: CASSDRGGENTLYF. The DNA read from the CDR3 is TGTGCCAGCAGTGATCGGGGGGGAGAGAAC.

This clone is labeled medium-sized. Gene names refer to mouse genes. The CDR3 end falls 4 residues outside the read, so it is completed with the germline J gene. The rearrangement joins TRBV19 to TRBJ1-2; tentatively, D is TRBD1 (6 bases). The CDR3 length is 14 residues. The V end lost 5 bases, the J end lost 0 bases, and 11 bases lay between the germline ends. The germline CDR1 and CDR2 sequences are FNHDT and SITEND (reference sequence). The CDR3 DNA, read in part, is TGTGCCAGCAGCCGGGACAACACAAACTCC. It specifies CASSRDNTNS. The whole CDR3 reads CASSRDNTNSDYTF.

In this sample, this clone is medium-sized. Gene names denote mouse genes. The CDR3 goes on 4 residues after the read ends, and that part is filled in from the germline J gene. This chain joins TRBV13-2 and TRBJ1-2, with 10 bases fitting TRBD1. V was clipped by 3 bases and J by 3 bases; unmatched bases: 8. The CDR3 runs to 16 residues. Germline assignment: CDR1 NNHNN and CDR2 SYGAGS (reference sequence). CDR3 sequence: CASGAPGQGKDSDYTF. The CDR3 DNA, read in part, is TGTGCCAGCGGTGCCCCGGGACAGGGGAAGGACTCC.

Within the sample, this clone is medium-sized. Gene names follow the mouse nomenclature. The CDR3 extends 4 residues past the end of the read, so its final part is completed from the germline J gene. This rearrangement joins TRBV1 to TRBJ2-1; the match to TRBD2 covers 11 bases. Germline assignment: CDR1 NSQYPW and CDR2 LRSPGD (reference sequence). This CDR3 region has 17 residues. V lost 0 bases to trimming and J lost 6 bases; unmatched junction nucleotides: 7. CDR3 protein: CTCSADQKDWGVAEQFF. The part of the CDR3 DNA that was read is TGCACCTGCAGTGCAGATCAGAAGGACTGGGGGGTTGCT.

This clone is deemed medium-sized. Here the gene names and germline are mouse. Read sequence stops 4 residues before the CDR3 end, and the germline J gene provides the missing end. The genes are TRBV13-3 and TRBJ2-3; D unclear. From germline, CDR1 is NNHDY and CDR2 SYVADS. V gave up 3 bases and J gave up 0 bases, with 8 bases separating them. The CDR3 has 14 amino acids. Partial CDR3 DNA: TGTGCCAGCAGTGGACACTTTAGTGCAGAA. It encodes CASSGHFSAE. The whole CDR3 sequence reads CASSGHFSAETLYF.

In this sample, this clone turned up many times. Here the gene names and germline are mouse. The CDR3 end lies 4 residues beyond the end of the read and is filled in from the germline J gene. V gene TRBV5 combines with J gene TRBJ2-3, with 11 bases aligning to TRBD1. The CDR3 runs to 15 residues. Germline CDR1 and CDR2: LGHNA and YNLKQL (reference sequence). V shed 4 bases and J 4 bases; nucleotides not matched to a gene: 4. CDR3 protein: CASSRRDRGTETLYF. The sequenced CDR3 bases are TGTGCCAGCAGCCGCCGGGACAGGGGGACAGAA.

This clone came up many times. Gene names are the mouse ones. The CDR3 goes on 4 residues after the read ends, and that part is filled in from the germline J gene. The gene calls are TRBV1 and TRBJ2-4, with D maybe TRBD2 (6 bases). Germline CDR1 NSQYPW, CDR2 LRSPGD (reference sequence). V was trimmed by 0 bases and J by 2 bases, leaving 9 bases between them. This CDR3 has 15 residues. This CDR3 is CTCSADVGVQNTLYF. Incomplete CDR3 DNA: TGCACCTGCAGTGCAGATGTGGGGGTTCAAAAC.

Sample share makes this clone medium-sized. Gene names refer to mouse genes. The read halts 3 residues ahead of the CDR3 end, with the missing end drawn from the germline J gene. The chain links TRBV19 to TRBJ1-6; 10 bases agree with TRBD1. TRBJ1-6 is an ORF, with its function uncertain. CDR1 FNHDT and CDR2 SITEND come from the germline V gene (reference sequence). V lost 7 bases to trimming and J lost 3 bases; unmatched junction nucleotides: 4. There are 15 residues in the CDR3. The part of the CDR3 DNA that was read is TGTGCCAGCGGGACAGGGGATTTCTATAATTCGCCC. Protein sequence: CASGTGDFYNSP. The whole CDR3 is CASGTGDFYNSPLYF.

A note on this clone: Mouse names are used for the genes. The read falls 4 residues short of the CDR3 end, and the missing part is taken from the germline J gene. The chain couples TRBV2 to TRBJ2-1, with 10 bases fitting TRBD2. CDR1 LGHNA and CDR2 YSYQKL come from the germline V gene. V was clipped by 2 bases and J by 0 bases; unmatched bases: 4. CDR3 length: 17 amino acids. Partial CDR3 DNA: TGTGCCAGCAGCCAACCGGGACTGGGGAATAACTATGCT. Protein product: CASSQPGLGNNYA. The complete CDR3 sequence is CASSQPGLGNNYAEQFF.

By its share, this clone is medium-sized (0.01 to 0.1%). Mouse names are used for the genes. Read coverage stops 4 residues before the CDR3 terminus; the germline J gene supplies the remainder. The rearrangement uses TRBV13-2 and TRBJ2-7; weak D call: TRBD1 (6 bases). V was shortened by 3 bases and J by 0 bases, with 10 bases between the two germline ends. The germline CDR1 and CDR2 sequences are NNHNN and SYGAGS (reference sequence). This CDR3 has 14 amino acids. CDR3 bases read: TGTGCCAGCGGTGGCGGGACATTCTCCTAT. Protein: CASGGGTFSY. The complete CDR3 protein is CASGGGTFSYEQYF.

This clone appeared many times. Gene names denote mouse genes. Read sequence stops 4 residues before the CDR3 end, and the germline J gene provides the missing end. V gene TRBV13-2 combines with J gene TRBJ2-3; TRBD2 matches 7 bases. V lost 2 bases and J lost 0; bases outside the gene matches: 6. Germline-derived CDR1 and CDR2 are NNHNN and SYGAGS (reference sequence). This CDR3 spans 16 amino acids. The CDR3 protein is CASGESGGTSAETLYF. CDR3 DNA (partial): TGTGCCAGCGGTGAGAGTGGGGGGACTAGTGCAGAA.

By its share, this clone is large (0.1 to 1%). Mouse names are used for the genes. Sequencing ends 4 residues short of the CDR3 end; the germline J gene provides the rest. This CDR3 is also generated by other DNA sequences in the sample. This chain joins TRBV19 and TRBJ1-2; 7 bases agree with TRBD1. V gave up 4 bases and J gave up 0 bases; unmatched junction bases: 3. CDR3 size: 14 residues. Germline V gene sequence: CDR1 FNHDT, CDR2 SITEND (reference sequence). The CDR3 DNA, read in part, is TGTGCCAGCAGTCCTGACAGGGCAAACTCC. It encodes CASSPDRANS. From start to end, the CDR3 is CASSPDRANSDYTF.

This clone qualifies as medium-sized. The genes and germline here are from mouse. The read stops 4 residues short of the end of the CDR3; the missing end is completed from the germline J gene. The chain combines TRBV19 with TRBJ2-5, with a possible D match to TRBD1 (5 bases). This CDR3 has 12 amino acids. CDR1 is FNHDT and CDR2 is SITEND in the germline V gene (reference sequence). The CDR3 loop is CASSMAGDTQYF. Partial CDR3 DNA: TGTGCCAGCAGTATGGCAGGGGAC.

This clone is medium-sized (0.01 to 0.1%) within its sample. Here the gene names and germline are mouse. The read terminates 4 residues before the CDR3 end, so the remaining end is supplied by the germline J gene. V usage is TRBV12-1 and J usage is TRBJ2-7; 7 bases align to TRBD2. Trimming cost V 2 bases and J 0 bases; bases outside gene matches: 3. Per germline, CDR1 SGHSN and CDR2 HYEKVE. This CDR3 is 14 amino acids long. Partial CDR3 DNA: TGTGCCAGCTCTCCCTGGGGGAGCTCCTAT. This codes for CASSPWGSSY. The CDR3 in its entirety is CASSPWGSSYEQYF.

This clone counts as large. Each gene name is a mouse one. The read finishes 4 residues shy of the CDR3 end, and the germline J gene is used to complete it. The chain recombines TRBV19 with TRBJ1-1; tentative D call: TRBD1 (6 bases). Germline loops: CDR1 FNHDT, CDR2 SITEND (reference sequence). V dropped 0 bases and J dropped 0 bases, with 9 bases sitting between them. This CDR3 spans 15 amino acids. The CDR3: CASSIAGTTNTEVFF. The CDR3 DNA, read in part, is TGTGCCAGCAGTATAGCTGGGACAACAAACACA.

By share, this clone counts as medium-sized (0.01 to 0.1%). The gene symbols are mouse symbols. Sequencing ends 3 residues short of the CDR3 end; the germline J gene provides the rest. This chain uses TRBV13-3 with TRBJ1-6; TRBD1 aligns across 11 bases. TRBJ1-6 is an open reading frame, and its role is uncertain. Germline V gene sequence: CDR1 NNHDY, CDR2 SYVADS. V lost 4 bases, J lost 4 bases, and 4 bases stayed unmatched. The CDR3 loop spans 16 amino acids. The part of the CDR3 DNA that was read is TGTGCCAGCAGTTCCGGGACAGGGGGGTATAATTCGCCC. Its protein product is CASSSGTGGYNSP. The whole CDR3 sequence reads CASSSGTGGYNSPLYF.

At least ten counts were recorded for this clone. The genes and germline here are from mouse. The read ends 4 residues early relative to the CDR3; the germline J gene fills the gap. The chain is built from TRBV16 and TRBJ2-4; D ambiguous. The ends were cut back, 5 bases at V and 2 bases at J, with 8 bases in the middle. The CDR3 totals 13 residues. CDR1 SGHSA and CDR2 FRNQAP come from the germline V gene. The covered CDR3 bases are TGTGCAAGCAGCGTTGACAATCAAAAC. It specifies CASSVDNQN. The whole CDR3 sequence is CASSVDNQNTLYF.

This clone was seen repeatedly, ten times or more. Genes here carry mouse names. The CDR3 extends 4 residues past the end of the read, so its final part is completed from the germline J gene. This chain joins TRBV13-3 and TRBJ1-1; perhaps TRBD1 as D (6 bases). CDR1 NNHDY and CDR2 SYVADS come from the germline V gene. The CDR3 spans 14 residues. The sequenced part of the CDR3 DNA is TGTGCCAGCAGTGGCTTGGGGGGGCGCTTA. Residues: CASSGLGGRL. In full, the CDR3 reads CASSGLGGRLEVFF.

This clone was counted at least ten times. Genes and germline are mouse. The sequence runs out 4 residues before the end of the CDR3; the remainder is reconstructed from the germline J gene. J is TRBJ2-7 and V is TRBV12-1; 8 nucleotides agree with TRBD2. Germline assignment: CDR1 SGHSN and CDR2 HYEKVE. The CDR3 covers 14 residues. The CDR3 sequence is CASSLLDWGDEQYF. Partial CDR3 DNA: TGTGCCAGCTCTCTCCTTGACTGGGGTGAT.

This clone counts as medium-sized. The gene names given are mouse names. The observed sequence ends 4 residues before the CDR3 terminus, with the missing tail filled in from the germline J gene. The rearrangement uses TRBV19 and TRBJ2-7; 11 bases map to TRBD2. Trimming at V came to 3 bases and at J to 3 bases, leaving 2 bases not matched to a gene. Germline loops: CDR1 FNHDT, CDR2 SITEND (reference sequence). The CDR3 has 14 residues. CDR3 in amino acids: CASSTDWGDYEQYF. The covered CDR3 bases are TGTGCCAGCAGTACGGACTGGGGGGACTAT.

In its sample, this clone is medium-sized (0.01 to 0.1%). Gene names refer to mouse genes. The read falls 4 residues short of the CDR3 end, and the missing part is taken from the germline J gene. V is TRBV13-2 and J is TRBJ2-3; TRBD2 agrees at 10 bases. Trimming removed 3 bases from V and 2 bases from J; junction bases left unmatched: 6. This CDR3 is 16 amino acids long. Germline CDR1 and CDR2: NNHNN and SYGAGS (reference sequence). CDR3 DNA (partial): TGTGCCAGCGGTGGCCTTGACTGGGGGGCTGCAGAA. This sequence encodes CASGGLDWGAAE. From start to end, the CDR3 is CASGGLDWGAAETLYF.